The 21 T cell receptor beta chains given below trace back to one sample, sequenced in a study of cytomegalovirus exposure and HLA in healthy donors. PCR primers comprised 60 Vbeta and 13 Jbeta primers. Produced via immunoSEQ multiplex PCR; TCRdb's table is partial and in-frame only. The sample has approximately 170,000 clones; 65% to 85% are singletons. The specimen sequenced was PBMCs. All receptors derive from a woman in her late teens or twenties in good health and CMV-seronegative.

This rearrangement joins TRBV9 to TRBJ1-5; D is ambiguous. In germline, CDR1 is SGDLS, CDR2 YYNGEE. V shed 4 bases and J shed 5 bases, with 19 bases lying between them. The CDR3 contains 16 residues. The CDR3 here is CASSPTGGSRDQPQHF. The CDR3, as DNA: TGTGCCAGCAGCCCCACGGGCGGGAGTAGGGATCAGCCCCAGCATTTT.

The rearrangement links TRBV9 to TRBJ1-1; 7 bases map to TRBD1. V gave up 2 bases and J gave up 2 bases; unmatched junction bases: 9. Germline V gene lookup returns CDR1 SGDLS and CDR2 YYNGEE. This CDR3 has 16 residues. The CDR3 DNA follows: TGTGCCAGCAGCGTCGGATTCCGGGACAGAAACACTGAAGCTTTCTTT. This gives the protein CASSVGFRDRNTEAFF.

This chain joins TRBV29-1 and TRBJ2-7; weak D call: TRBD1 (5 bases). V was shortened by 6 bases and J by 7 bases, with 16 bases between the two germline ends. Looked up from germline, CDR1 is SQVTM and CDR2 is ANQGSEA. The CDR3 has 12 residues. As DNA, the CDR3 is TGCAGCGTCTCTCAGACAGTTAGAGAGCAGTACTTC. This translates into CSVSQTVREQYF.

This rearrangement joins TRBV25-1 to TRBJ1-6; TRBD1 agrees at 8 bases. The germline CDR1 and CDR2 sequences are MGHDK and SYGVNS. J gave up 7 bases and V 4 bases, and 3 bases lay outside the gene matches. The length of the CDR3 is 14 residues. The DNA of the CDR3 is TGTGCCAGCAGTGGGGGACAGGAGAATTCACCCCTCCACTTT. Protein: CASSGGQENSPLHF.

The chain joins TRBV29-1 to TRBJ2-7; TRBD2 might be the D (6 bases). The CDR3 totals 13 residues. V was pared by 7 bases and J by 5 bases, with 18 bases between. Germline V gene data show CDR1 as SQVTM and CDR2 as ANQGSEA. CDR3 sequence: CSAENRGGNEQYF. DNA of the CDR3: TGCAGCGCAGAGAACCGCGGCGGGAACGAGCAGTACTTC.

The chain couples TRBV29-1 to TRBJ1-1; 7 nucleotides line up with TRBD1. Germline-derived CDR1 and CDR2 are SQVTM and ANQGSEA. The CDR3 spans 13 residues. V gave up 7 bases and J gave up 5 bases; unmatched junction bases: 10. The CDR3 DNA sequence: TGCAGCGGGGAACAGGGGTTGGGGACTGAAGCTTTCTTT. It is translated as CSGEQGLGTEAFF.

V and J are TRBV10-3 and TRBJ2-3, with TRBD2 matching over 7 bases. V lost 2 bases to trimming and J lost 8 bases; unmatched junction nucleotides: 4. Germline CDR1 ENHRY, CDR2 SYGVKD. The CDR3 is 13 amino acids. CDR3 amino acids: CAISERGEGTQYF. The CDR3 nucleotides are TGTGCCATCAGTGAGCGGGGGGAAGGTACGCAGTATTTT.

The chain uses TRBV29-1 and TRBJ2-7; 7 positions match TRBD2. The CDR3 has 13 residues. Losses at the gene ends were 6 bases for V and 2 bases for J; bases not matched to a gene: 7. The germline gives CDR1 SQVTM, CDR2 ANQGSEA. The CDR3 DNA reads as TGCAGCGTCAGCGGGACCGATACCTACGAGCAGTACTTC. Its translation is CSVSGTDTYEQYF.

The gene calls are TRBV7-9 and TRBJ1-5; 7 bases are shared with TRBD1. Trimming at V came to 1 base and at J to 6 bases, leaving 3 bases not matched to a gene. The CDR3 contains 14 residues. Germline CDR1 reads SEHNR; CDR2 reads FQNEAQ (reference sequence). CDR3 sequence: CASSLGQGGQPQHF. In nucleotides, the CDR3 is TGTGCCAGCAGCTTAGGACAGGGAGGTCAGCCCCAGCATTTT.

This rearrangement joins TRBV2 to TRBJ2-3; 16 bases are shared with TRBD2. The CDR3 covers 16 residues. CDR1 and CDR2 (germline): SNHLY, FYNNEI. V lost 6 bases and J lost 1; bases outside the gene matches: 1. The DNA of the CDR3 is TGTGCCAGCAGGGGGACTAGCGGGGGGGGCACAGATACGCAGTATTTT. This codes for CASRGTSGGGTDTQYF.

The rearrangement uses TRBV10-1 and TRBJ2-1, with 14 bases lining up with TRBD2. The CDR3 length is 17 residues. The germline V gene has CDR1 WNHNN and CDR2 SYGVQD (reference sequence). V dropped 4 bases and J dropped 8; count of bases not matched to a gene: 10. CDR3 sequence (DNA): TGCGCCAGCAGTGTCGCGACTAGCGGGGGGGCCTGGGATGAGCAGTTCTTC. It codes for CASSVATSGGAWDEQFF.

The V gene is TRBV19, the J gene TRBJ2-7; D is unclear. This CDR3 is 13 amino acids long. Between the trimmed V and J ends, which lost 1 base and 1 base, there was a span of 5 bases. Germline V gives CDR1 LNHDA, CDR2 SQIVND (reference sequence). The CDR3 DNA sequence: TGTGCCAGTAGTATAGCAGTTTCCTACGAGCAGTACTTC. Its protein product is CASSIAVSYEQYF.

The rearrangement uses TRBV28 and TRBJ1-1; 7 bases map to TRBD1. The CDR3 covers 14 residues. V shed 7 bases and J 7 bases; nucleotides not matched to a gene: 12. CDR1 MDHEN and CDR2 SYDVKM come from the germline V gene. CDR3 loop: CASIDPTGKYEAFF. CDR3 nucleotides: TGTGCCAGCATTGACCCGACAGGGAAGTATGAAGCTTTCTTT. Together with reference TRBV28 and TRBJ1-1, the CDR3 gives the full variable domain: DVKVTQSSRYLVKRTGEKVFLECVQDMDHENMFWYRQDPGLGLRLIYFSYDVKMKEKGDIPEGYSVSREKKERFSLILESASTNQTSMYLCASIDPTGKYEAFFGQGTRLTVV.

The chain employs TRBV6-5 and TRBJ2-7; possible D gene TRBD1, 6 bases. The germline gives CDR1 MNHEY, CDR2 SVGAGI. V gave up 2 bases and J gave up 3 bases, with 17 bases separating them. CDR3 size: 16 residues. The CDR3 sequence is CASSYAVQGLGYEQYF. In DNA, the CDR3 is TGTGCCAGCAGTTACGCTGTACAGGGATTAGGCTACGAGCAGTACTTC.

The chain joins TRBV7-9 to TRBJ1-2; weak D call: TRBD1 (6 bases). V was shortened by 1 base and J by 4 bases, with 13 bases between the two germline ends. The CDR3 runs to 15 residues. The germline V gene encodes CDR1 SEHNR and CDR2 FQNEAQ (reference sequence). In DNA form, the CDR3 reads TGTGCCAGCAGCTTAGTCCTCGGGGGGGCCTATGGCTACACCTTC. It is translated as CASSLVLGGAYGYTF.

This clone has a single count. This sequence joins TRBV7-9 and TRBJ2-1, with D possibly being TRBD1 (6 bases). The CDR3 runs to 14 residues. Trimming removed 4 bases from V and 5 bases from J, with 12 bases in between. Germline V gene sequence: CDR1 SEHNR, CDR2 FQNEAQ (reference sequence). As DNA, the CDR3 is TGTGCCAGCAGCTCCCTTAGGGGGAACAATGAGCAGTTCTTC. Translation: CASSSLRGNNEQFF.

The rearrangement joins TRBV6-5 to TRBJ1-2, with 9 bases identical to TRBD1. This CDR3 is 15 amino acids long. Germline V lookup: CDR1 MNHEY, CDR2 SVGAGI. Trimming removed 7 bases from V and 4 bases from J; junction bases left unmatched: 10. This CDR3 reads CASKTQGAISYGYTF. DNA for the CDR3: TGTGCCAGCAAGACACAGGGGGCGATCTCCTATGGCTACACCTTC.

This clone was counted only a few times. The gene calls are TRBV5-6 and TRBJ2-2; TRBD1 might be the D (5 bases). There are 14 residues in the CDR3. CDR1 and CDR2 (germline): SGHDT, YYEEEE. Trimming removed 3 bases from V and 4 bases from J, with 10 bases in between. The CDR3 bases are TGTGCCAGCAGCTCACAGGAATCCACCGGGGAGCTGTTTTTT. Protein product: CASSSQESTGELFF.

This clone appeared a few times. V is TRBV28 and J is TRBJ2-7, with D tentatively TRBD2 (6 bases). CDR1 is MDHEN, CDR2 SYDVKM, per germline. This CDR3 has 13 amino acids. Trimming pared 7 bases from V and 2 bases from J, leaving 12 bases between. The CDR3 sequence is CASNLGGTYEQYF. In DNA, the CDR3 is TGTGCCAGCAATCTCGGCGGGACCTACGAGCAGTACTTC.

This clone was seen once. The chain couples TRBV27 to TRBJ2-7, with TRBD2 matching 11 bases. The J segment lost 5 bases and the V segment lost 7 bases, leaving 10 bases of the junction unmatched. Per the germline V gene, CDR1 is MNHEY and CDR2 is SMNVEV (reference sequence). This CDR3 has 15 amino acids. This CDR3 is CASIGLAGGSDEQYF. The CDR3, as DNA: TGTGCCAGCATTGGGCTAGCGGGAGGTAGTGACGAGCAGTACTTC.

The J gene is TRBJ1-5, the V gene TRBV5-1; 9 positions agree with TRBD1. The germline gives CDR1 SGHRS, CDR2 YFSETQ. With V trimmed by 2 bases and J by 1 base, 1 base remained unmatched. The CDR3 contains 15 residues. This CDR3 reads CASSLQGASNQPQHF. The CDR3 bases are TGCGCCAGCAGCTTACAGGGGGCAAGCAATCAGCCCCAGCATTTT.